Following are 31 T cell receptor beta chains from one sample sequenced in a study of T cells in Graves' hyperthyroidism and ophthalmopathy. Amplified TCR beta CDR3 regions came from RNA transcripts. First-round RT-PCR with HTBI primers amplified the TCR CDR3 region. TCRdb redid the calling of the multiplex PCR reads with MiXCR, one entry per CDR3 protein. The table includes roughly 720,000 distinct CDR3 sequences, 17% detected once. Input material: blood. All receptors come from a man aged 50 or older with Graves' hyperthyroidism.

This clonotype was detected only a few times. V usage is TRBV6-2 or TRBV6-3 and J usage is TRBJ2-2, with 9 bases that match TRBD1. CDR3 length: 14 amino acids. Germline V CDR1 and CDR2: MNHEY, SVGEGT. Trimming removed 4 bases from V and 5 bases from J; junction bases left unmatched: 2. DNA of the CDR3: TGTGCCAGCAGTTGGACAGGGGAAACCGGGGAGCTGTTTTTT. Its protein product is CASSWTGETGELFF.

V is TRBV4-1 and J is TRBJ2-7, with D maybe TRBD2 (6 bases). The ends were cut back, 3 bases at V and 2 bases at J, with 8 bases in the middle. This CDR3 has 13 residues. Germline V lookup: CDR1 MGHRA, CDR2 YSYEKL. The CDR3 here is CASSHRLAYEQYF. In DNA, the CDR3 is TGCGCCAGCAGCCACAGACTAGCCTACGAGCAGTACTTC.

This clonotype showed up many times. The chain joins TRBV12-3 or TRBV12-4 to TRBJ2-1, with 7 bases fitting TRBD1. CDR3 length equals 14 residues. The ends lost 2 bases at V and 8 bases at J; junction bases unmatched: 6. The chain's CDR3 is CASSLSARGYEQFF. CDR3 DNA sequence: TGTGCCAGCAGTTTATCGGCCAGGGGGTATGAGCAGTTCTTC.

The sample holds many counts of this clonotype. The chain employs TRBV5-5 and TRBJ2-2; D remains unclear. The CDR3 has 16 residues. V lost 1 base, J lost 0 bases, and 10 bases lay in between. Germline V gene lookup returns CDR1 SGHKS and CDR2 YYEKEE (reference sequence). The CDR3 spells CASSLYVEPNTGELFF. CDR3 sequence (DNA): TGTGCCAGCAGCTTGTATGTAGAGCCGAACACCGGGGAGCTGTTTTTT.

This rearrangement joins TRBV27 to TRBJ2-3; TRBD1 agrees at 9 bases. The CDR3 has 13 residues. The V and J ends lost 6 bases and 9 bases, in that order; junction bases with no gene match: 7. Germline loops: CDR1 MNHEY, CDR2 SMNVEV (reference sequence). The CDR3 DNA reads as TGTGCCAGCAGACGGACAGGGGTAGGCACGCAGTATTTT. Protein: CASRRTGVGTQYF.

This clonotype appeared a few times. V usage is TRBV29-1 and J usage is TRBJ2-4, with a possible D match to TRBD2 (5 bases). Trimming removed 0 bases from V and 9 bases from J, with 12 bases in between. The length of the CDR3 is 13 residues. Germline V gene sequence: CDR1 SQVTM, CDR2 ANQGSEA. CDR3 residues: CSVEEGTGGIQYF. CDR3 coding DNA: TGCAGCGTTGAAGAAGGAACTGGAGGCATTCAGTACTTC.

The CDR3 reads CSARLGVGYTF. The CDR3 bases are TGCAGTGCTAGGTTGGGGGTTGGCTACACCTTC. The V call is TRBV20-1, the J call TRBJ1-2, with D maybe TRBD1 (5 bases). The CDR3 contains 11 residues. Germline V gene data show CDR1 as DFQATT and CDR2 as SNEGSKA (reference sequence). The V end lost 3 bases, the J end lost 7 bases, and 9 bases lay between the germline ends.

To note about this clonotype: One end of the junction is discordant with germline, which a read error may explain. The V call is TRBV7-9, the J call TRBJ2-7; 16 bases agree with TRBD2. The CDR3 is made up of 18 amino acids. Germline V CDR1 and CDR2: SEHNR, FQNEAQ (reference sequence). CDR3 in amino acids: CASSLPGLAGGSSYEQYF. Here the CDR3 DNA reads TGCGCCAGCAGCTTGCCGGGACTAGCGGGAGGGAGCTCCTACGAGCAGTACTTC.

This clonotype was found many times. The chain couples TRBV11-2 to TRBJ1-1, with D tentatively TRBD1 (6 bases). CDR1 SGHAT and CDR2 FQNNGV come from the germline V gene. The V end lost 0 bases, the J end lost 1 base, and 9 bases lay between the germline ends. There are 15 residues in the CDR3. The DNA for the CDR3 is TGTGCCAGCAGCTTAGATGGAGGGGGGAACACTGAAGCTTTCTTT. Translating it yields CASSLDGGGNTEAFF.

This clonotype was observed at least ten times. The chain uses TRBV12-3 or TRBV12-4 and TRBJ1-2; no firm D call. This CDR3 contains 14 residues. Between the trimmed V and J ends, which lost 6 bases and 4 bases, there was a span of 15 bases. The chain's CDR3 is CASSPLKHAYGYTF. In nucleotides, the CDR3 is TGTGCCAGCAGCCCTCTAAAGCACGCCTATGGCTACACCTTC.

This clonotype has at least ten counts. The V gene is TRBV7-9, the J gene TRBJ1-4; TRBD1 agrees at 9 bases. Germline CDR1 reads SEHNR; CDR2 reads FQNEAQ (reference sequence). Losses at the gene ends were 5 bases for V and 3 bases for J; bases not matched to a gene: 7. This CDR3 spans 16 amino acids. The CDR3 DNA follows: TGTGCCAGCAGCGCAAGACAGGGGGTGCCTAATGAAAAACTGTTTTTT. Translated, it gives CASSARQGVPNEKLFF.

The chain combines TRBV3-2 with TRBJ1-4; the table calls TRBD1, which could not be checked here. TRBV3-2 is described as a pseudogene. The length of the CDR3 is 15 residues. The chain's CDR3 is CASRLSPGGDEKLFF. Written as DNA, the CDR3 is TGTGCCAGCAGGCTATCTCCAGGGGGTGATGAAAAACTGTTTTTT.

This sequence joins TRBV7-3 and TRBJ2-1; 12 bases are a match to TRBD2. CDR1 and CDR2 from the germline V gene are SGHTA and FQGTGA. Germline trimming cut 8 bases from V and 9 bases from J; bases unmatched to any gene: 5. The CDR3 extends over 13 amino acids. CDR3 in DNA: TGTGCCAGCGGACTAGCGGGACGGGGTGAGCAGTTCTTC. Its protein product is CASGLAGRGEQFF.

The chain employs TRBV19 and TRBJ2-3, with no clear D. The CDR3 consists of 14 residues. Germline V gene lookup returns CDR1 LNHDA and CDR2 SQIVND (reference sequence). V was pared by 3 bases and J by 1 base, with 8 bases between. CDR3 sequence reads: CASSMALRTDTQYF. The CDR3 nucleotides are TGTGCCAGTAGTATGGCGTTACGCACAGATACGCAGTATTTT.

This clonotype was found many times. This rearrangement joins TRBV12-3 or TRBV12-4 to TRBJ2-1; tentative D call: TRBD2 (7 bases). The CDR3 has 15 amino acids. Trimming stripped 3 bases from V and 4 bases from J, with 13 bases between. Written as DNA, the CDR3 is TGTGCCAGCAGTTTCGCGGGGGCTTCGTACAATGAGCAGTTCTTC. Protein product: CASSFAGASYNEQFF.

In its sample, this clonotype was seen many times. The J gene is TRBJ2-7, the V gene TRBV28; 7 nucleotides match TRBD2. The CDR3 is 15 amino acids. The V segment lost 8 bases and the J segment 4 bases; nucleotides outside the gene matches: 14. Germline values: CDR1 MDHEN, CDR2 SYDVKM. CDR3 coding DNA: TGTGCCAGCCTCGAAGCTAGCGGAATAAATTACGAGCAGTACTTC. Translation: CASLEASGINYEQYF.

Ten or more counts support this clonotype. This chain uses TRBV28 with TRBJ1-2; unclear D gene. The CDR3 is 14 residues long. Germline V gives CDR1 MDHEN, CDR2 SYDVKM. Trimming cost V 2 bases and J 4 bases, with 11 bases left between them. The chain's CDR3 is CASSLDGPLYGYTF. CDR3 nucleotides: TGTGCCAGCAGTTTAGACGGACCGCTCTATGGCTACACCTTC.

To note about this clonotype: A much bigger clone sits one base away, suggesting this may be a read error. This rearrangement joins TRBV2 to TRBJ1-5; D call uncertain. The CDR3 loop spans 13 amino acids. V lost 6 bases, J lost 5 bases, and 11 bases lay in between. Looked up from germline, CDR1 is SNHLY and CDR2 is FYNNEI. The CDR3 sequence: CASSSGVHQPQHF. The DNA for the CDR3 is TGTGCCAGCAGCAGCGGGGTTCATCAGCCCCAGCATTTT.

This clonotype was found many times. The rearrangement links TRBV27 to TRBJ2-1, with 7 nucleotides matching TRBD1. This CDR3 contains 14 residues. CDR1 and CDR2 (germline): MNHEY, SMNVEV (reference sequence). With 4 bases clipped from V and 8 bases from J, the junction kept 8 bases outside the gene matches. For the CDR3, the DNA is TGTGCCAGCAGTTGGACAGGTAGGCACGATGAGCAGTTCTTC. As protein: CASSWTGRHDEQFF.

This clonotype was observed at least ten times. The chain couples TRBV12-3 or TRBV12-4 to TRBJ2-1, with 16 bases lining up with TRBD2. The CDR3 extends over 16 amino acids. Unmatched junction bases numbered 6, after V lost 6 bases and J lost 7 bases. The DNA for the CDR3 is TGTGCCAGCAGGGGACTAGCGGGAGGGCCCGGGAATGAGCAGTTCTTC. This translates into CASRGLAGGPGNEQFF.

The chain recombines TRBV3-1 with TRBJ2-3; the D is unclear. Germline assignment: CDR1 LGHDT and CDR2 YNNKEL (reference sequence). Trimming left V 1 base short and J 9 bases short, with 8 bases between. The CDR3 covers 12 residues. The CDR3 DNA sequence: TGTGCCAGCAGCCAAGTTCAACAGACGCAGTATTTT. Encoded protein: CASSQVQQTQYF.

Many counts were recorded for this clonotype. The rearrangement uses TRBV6-1 and TRBJ2-3; TRBD2 agrees at 11 bases. CDR1 MNHNS and CDR2 SASEGT come from the germline V gene. The V segment lost 0 bases and the J segment 4 bases; nucleotides outside the gene matches: 6. CDR3 size: 17 residues. The CDR3 is CASSEAVLAGGADTQYF. The CDR3 coding sequence is TGTGCCAGCAGTGAAGCCGTCTTAGCGGGAGGGGCAGATACGCAGTATTTT.

As for this clonotype: The junction departs from germline at one end; a sequencing error may be responsible. The CDR3 loop is CSASADSHEQYF. CDR3 in DNA: TGCAGTGCTAGTGCTGACTCCCACGAGCAGTACTTC. The V and J genes are TRBV20-1 and TRBJ2-7; unclear D gene. The CDR3 extends over 12 amino acids. The germline V gene has CDR1 DFQATT and CDR2 SNEGSKA (reference sequence).

This rearrangement joins TRBV3-1 to TRBJ1-5, with D unclear. The V gene's germline CDR1 is LGHDT and CDR2 YNNKEL (reference sequence). Trimming removed 1 base from V and 4 bases from J, with 11 bases in between. The CDR3 runs 15 residues. In DNA, the CDR3 is TGTGCCAGCAGCCAAGGGTACAGCAAAAATCAGCCCCAGCATTTT. As protein: CASSQGYSKNQPQHF.

The CDR3 here is CASSPKDRSSTDTQYF. CDR3 nucleotide sequence: TGTGCCAGCTCACCCAAGGACAGATCTAGCACAGATACGCAGTATTTT. This chain joins TRBV18 and TRBJ2-3; D is possibly TRBD1 (6 bases). The germline gives CDR1 KGHSH, CDR2 LQKENI. V dropped 3 bases and J dropped 0 bases, with 13 bases sitting between them. The CDR3 length is 16 residues.

This clonotype was seen ten or more times. This rearrangement joins TRBV6-1 to TRBJ2-7; 7 bases agree with TRBD1. The V segment lost 5 bases and the J segment 3 bases; nucleotides outside the gene matches: 7. Germline V CDR1 and CDR2: MNHNS, SASEGT. The CDR3 has 14 amino acids. In DNA, the CDR3 is TGTGCCAGCAGTCCGACAGGGTCGCTCTACGAGCAGTACTTC. It encodes CASSPTGSLYEQYF.

This clonotype came up a few times. The rearrangement links TRBV27 to TRBJ2-1; D remains unclear. CDR1 and CDR2 (germline): MNHEY, SMNVEV (reference sequence). The CDR3 covers 14 residues. Trimming took 3 bases from V and 6 from J, leaving 12 bases between them. In DNA form, the CDR3 reads TGTGCCAGCAGTTTGGCGTTTAGTAGCAATGAGCAGTTCTTC. The encoded protein is CASSLAFSSNEQFF.

This clonotype was observed at least ten times. The chain carries TRBV2 and TRBJ2-6, with 7 bases identical to TRBD1. The CDR3 is made up of 17 amino acids. Germline-derived CDR1 and CDR2 are SNHLY and FYNNEI. V gave up 0 bases and J gave up 0 bases; unmatched junction bases: 2. CDR3 loop: CASSEARTGSGANVLTF. The CDR3 bases are TGTGCCAGCAGTGAAGCCCGGACAGGCTCTGGGGCCAACGTCCTGACTTTC. The whole variable domain, filled in from reference TRBV2 and TRBJ2-6, reads EPEVTQTPSHQVTQMGQEVILRCVPISNHLYFYWYRQILGQKVEFLVSFYNNEISEKSEIFDDQFSVERPDGSNFTLKIRSTKLEDSAMYFCASSEARTGSGANVLTFGAGSRLTVL.

This clonotype was recorded a few times. Since no conserved phenylalanine or tryptophan closes the CDR3, a read error is the likely cause. V is TRBV2 and J is TRBJ2-7; TRBD1 agrees at 8 bases. J was trimmed by 2 bases and V by 8 bases; bases with no gene match: 5. Germline CDR1 reads SNHLY; CDR2 reads FYNNEI. The length of the CDR3 is 13 residues. The CDR3, as DNA: TGTGCCAGCCATCGGACAGGGACCTACGAGCAGTACCTC. Translating it yields CASHRTGTYEQYL.

This rearrangement joins TRBV7-2 to TRBJ1-1; D is unclear. The ends were cut back, 0 bases at V and 7 bases at J, with 12 bases in the middle. Germline V lookup: CDR1 SGHTA, CDR2 FQGNSA. CDR3 size: 14 residues. The CDR3 reads CASSLAGGVSEAFF. Here the CDR3 DNA reads TGTGCCAGCAGCTTAGCTGGTGGAGTCAGTGAAGCTTTCTTT.

V gene TRBV19 combines with J gene TRBJ2-1, with 10 nucleotides matching TRBD2. This CDR3 spans 16 amino acids. J lost 6 bases, V lost 6 bases, and 11 bases had no gene match. CDR1 and CDR2 from the germline V gene are LNHDA and SQIVND (reference sequence). The CDR3 nucleotides read TGTGCCAGTAGGGGGCTAGCGGGAGTAAGGCCCAATGAGCAGTTCTTC. Translated: CASRGLAGVRPNEQFF. Full variable domain (rest looked up from reference TRBV19 and TRBJ2-1): DGGITQSPKYLFRKEGQNVTLSCEQNLNHDAMYWYRQDPGQGLRLIYYSQIVNDFQKGDIAEGYSVSREKKESFPLTVTSAQKNPTAFYLCASRGLAGVRPNEQFFGPGTRLTVL.